This TCR beta chain was sequenced in a study of T cells in Graves' hyperthyroidism and ophthalmopathy. Findings and caveats of the study: The model forecast ophthalmopathy, anticipating it by a median around 6.5 months before onset.

The hyperthyroidism patients had all been newly diagnosed, and their disease duration was under 2 months. Their ages ranged from 18 to 65 years. Pregnant or lactating patients were excluded, as were those with uncontrolled infection or other autoimmune disease. Concerning this clonotype: What it recognizes is unknown. Relative to the germline gene, one junction end is altered; a read error may explain this.

RNA transcripts were the template for amplifying TCR beta CDR3 regions. The HTBI primer set was used in a first-round RT-PCR of the TCR CDR3. In TCRdb, the multiplex PCR reads were re-called with MiXCR into one record per CDR3 protein. This sample has under 650,000 distinct CDR3 sequences, with around 15% found just once. CDR1 and CDR2 from the germline V gene are KGHDR and SFDVKD. This CDR3 region has 14 residues. Sequencing was done on a sample of blood. The chain joins TRBV24-1 to TRBJ2-2; 10 positions match TRBD2. This TCR came from a woman in her thirties with Graves' hyperthyroidism. CDR3 sequence: CATSTLAGDGEPFF. The CDR3 DNA sequence: TGTGCCACCAGTACGCTAGCGGGAGACGGGGAGCCGTTTTTT.